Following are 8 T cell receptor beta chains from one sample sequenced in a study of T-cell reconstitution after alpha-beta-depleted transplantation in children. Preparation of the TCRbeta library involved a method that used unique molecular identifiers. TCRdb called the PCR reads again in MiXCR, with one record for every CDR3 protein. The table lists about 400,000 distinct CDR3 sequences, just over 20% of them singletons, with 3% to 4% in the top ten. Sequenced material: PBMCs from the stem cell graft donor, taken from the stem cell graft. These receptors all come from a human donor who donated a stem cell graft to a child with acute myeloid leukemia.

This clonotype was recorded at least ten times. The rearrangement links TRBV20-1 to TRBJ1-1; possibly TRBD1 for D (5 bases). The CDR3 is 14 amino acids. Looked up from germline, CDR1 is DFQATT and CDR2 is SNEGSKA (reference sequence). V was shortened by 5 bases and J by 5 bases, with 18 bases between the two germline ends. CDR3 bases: TGCAGTGCTCCCTGGGACCTTCGGGAGACTGAAGCTTTCTTT. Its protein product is CSAPWDLRETEAFF.

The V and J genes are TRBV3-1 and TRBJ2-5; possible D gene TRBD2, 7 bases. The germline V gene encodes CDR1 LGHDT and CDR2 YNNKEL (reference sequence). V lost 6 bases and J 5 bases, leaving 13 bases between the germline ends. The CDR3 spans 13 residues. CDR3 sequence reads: CASRRGGGETQYF. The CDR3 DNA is TGTGCCAGCAGAAGGGGGGGTGGGGAGACCCAGTACTTC.

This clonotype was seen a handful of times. DNA of the CDR3: TGTGCCAGCAGCTTAGCGAGACTATCCTACTACACAGATACGCAGTATTTT. It codes for CASSLARLSYYTDTQYF. The chain is built from TRBV7-8 and TRBJ2-3; maybe TRBD2 (5 bases). This CDR3 comprises 17 residues. Germline CDR1 reads SGHVS; CDR2 reads FQNEAQ. V was pared by 0 bases and J by 2 bases, with 15 bases between.

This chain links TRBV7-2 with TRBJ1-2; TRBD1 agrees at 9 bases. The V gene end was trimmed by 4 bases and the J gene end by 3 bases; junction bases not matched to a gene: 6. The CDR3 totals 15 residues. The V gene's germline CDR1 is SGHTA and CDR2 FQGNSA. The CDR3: CASSSADRGDYGYTF. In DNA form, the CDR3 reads TGTGCCAGCAGCTCCGCGGACAGGGGTGACTATGGCTACACCTTC.

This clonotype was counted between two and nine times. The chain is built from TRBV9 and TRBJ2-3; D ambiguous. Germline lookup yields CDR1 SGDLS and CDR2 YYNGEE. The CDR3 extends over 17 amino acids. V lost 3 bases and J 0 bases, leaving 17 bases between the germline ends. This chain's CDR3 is CASSGAPSLGSTDTQYF. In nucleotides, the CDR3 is TGTGCCAGCAGCGGAGCCCCTTCCCTTGGGAGCACAGATACGCAGTATTTT.

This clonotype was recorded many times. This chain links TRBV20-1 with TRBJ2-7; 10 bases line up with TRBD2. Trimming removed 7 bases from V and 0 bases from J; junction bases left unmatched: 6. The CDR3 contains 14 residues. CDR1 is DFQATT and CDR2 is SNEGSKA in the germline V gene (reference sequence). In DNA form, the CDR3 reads TGCAGTGTCGGGACTAGCGCTATCTCCTACGAGCAGTACTTC. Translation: CSVGTSAISYEQYF.

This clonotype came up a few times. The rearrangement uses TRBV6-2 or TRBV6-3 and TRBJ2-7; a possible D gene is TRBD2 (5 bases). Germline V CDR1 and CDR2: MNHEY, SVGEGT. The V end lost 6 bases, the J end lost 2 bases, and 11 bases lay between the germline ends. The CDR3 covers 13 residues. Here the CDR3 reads CASRASWAYEQYF. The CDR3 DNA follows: TGTGCCAGCAGGGCTAGCTGGGCCTACGAGCAGTACTTC.

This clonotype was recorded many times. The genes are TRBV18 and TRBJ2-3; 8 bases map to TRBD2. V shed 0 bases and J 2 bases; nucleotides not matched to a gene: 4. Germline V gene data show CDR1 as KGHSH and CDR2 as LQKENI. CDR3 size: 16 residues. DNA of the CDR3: TGTGCCAGCTCACCACCGGGACTAGGTGACACAGATACGCAGTATTTT. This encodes CASSPPGLGDTDTQYF.